The source of this T cell receptor beta chain is a study of CD8+CD57+ T cells in acquired aplastic anemia. On the study more broadly: DNA recovered from sorted CD4+ and CD8+ cells had a mean of approximately 3 ug.

Study outcomes and limitations: In CD8+ cells, Simpson's diversity showed no significant difference between patients and controls.

The CDR3 covers 15 residues. CDR1 SNHLY and CDR2 FYNNEI come from the germline V gene. V gave up 8 bases and J gave up 3 bases; unmatched junction bases: 10. Using genomic DNA as the template, TCR beta VDJ and CDR3 profiling was carried out. TCRdb independently ran MiXCR on the reads; one entry per CDR3 protein. The sample has hundreds of thousands of distinct CDR3 sequences, over 25% seen once. This clonotype occurred a few times. Its antigen is unidentified. Previously, flow cytometry had revealed CD8+CD57+ cell expansion in the patients chosen for sequencing. Patients were therapy-naive when their blood was sampled.

The TCR comes from a human donor with aplastic anemia. Sequencing input: sorted CD4+, CD8+, or CD8+CD57+ T cells (not recorded which) from PBMCs. V is TRBV2 and J is TRBJ1-5; 7 bases agree with TRBD1. CDR3 coding DNA: TGTGCCAGCTCACCGACAGGGTCGGCCAATCAGCCCCAGCATTTT. Protein product: CASSPTGSANQPQHF.